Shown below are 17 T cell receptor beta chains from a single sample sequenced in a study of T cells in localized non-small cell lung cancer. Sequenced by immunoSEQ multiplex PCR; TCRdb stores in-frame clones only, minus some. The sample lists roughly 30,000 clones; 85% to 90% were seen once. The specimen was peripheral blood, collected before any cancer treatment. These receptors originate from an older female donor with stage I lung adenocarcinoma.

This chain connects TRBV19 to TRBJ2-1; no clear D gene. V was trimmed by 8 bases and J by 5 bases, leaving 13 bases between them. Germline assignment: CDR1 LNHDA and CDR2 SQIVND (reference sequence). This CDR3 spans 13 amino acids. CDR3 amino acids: CASSRALHNEQFF. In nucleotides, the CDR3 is TGTGCCAGTTCACGGGCCCTCCACAATGAGCAGTTCTTC. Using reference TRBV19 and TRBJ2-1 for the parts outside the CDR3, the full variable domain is DGGITQSPKYLFRKEGQNVTLSCEQNLNHDAMYWYRQDPGQGLRLIYYSQIVNDFQKGDIAEGYSVSREKKESFPLTVTSAQKNPTAFYLCASSRALHNEQFFGPGTRLTVL.

The CDR3 region is CASSFPRGEAPSSYNEQFF. The CDR3 DNA is TGTGCCAGCAGCTTTCCCCGGGGGGAGGCCCCGAGCTCCTACAATGAGCAGTTCTTC. The chain couples TRBV7-8 to TRBJ2-1; 7 positions match TRBD2. Germline CDR1 reads SGHVS; CDR2 reads FQNEAQ. This CDR3 contains 19 residues. The trim removed 3 bases at V and 0 bases at J, leaving 14 bases unmatched.

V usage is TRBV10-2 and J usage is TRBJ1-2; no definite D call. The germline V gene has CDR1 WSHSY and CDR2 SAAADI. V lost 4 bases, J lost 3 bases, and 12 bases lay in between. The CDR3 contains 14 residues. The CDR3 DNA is TGCGCCAGCAGTGGATCCGGGTGGGACTATGGCTACACCTTC. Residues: CASSGSGWDYGYTF.

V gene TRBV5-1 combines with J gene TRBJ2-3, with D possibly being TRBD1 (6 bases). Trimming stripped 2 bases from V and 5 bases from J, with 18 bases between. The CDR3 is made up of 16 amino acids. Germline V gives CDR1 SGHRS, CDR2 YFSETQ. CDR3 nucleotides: TGCGCCAGCAGCTTAGACAGGACCTTTCTTCTAGATACGCAGTATTTT. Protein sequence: CASSLDRTFLLDTQYF.

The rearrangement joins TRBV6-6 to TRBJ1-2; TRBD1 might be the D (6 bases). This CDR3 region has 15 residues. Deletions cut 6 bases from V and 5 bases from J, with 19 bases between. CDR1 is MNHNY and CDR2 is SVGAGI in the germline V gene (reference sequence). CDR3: CASRAGDIASYGYTF. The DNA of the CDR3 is TGTGCCAGCAGGGCTGGGGACATAGCTTCGTATGGCTACACCTTC.

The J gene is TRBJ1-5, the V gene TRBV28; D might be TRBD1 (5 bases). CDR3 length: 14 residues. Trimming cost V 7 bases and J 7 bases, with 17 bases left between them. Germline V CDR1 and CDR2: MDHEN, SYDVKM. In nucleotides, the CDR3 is TGTGCCAGCATTCGGCAGGGTGTAGGCCAGCCCCAGCATTTT. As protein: CASIRQGVGQPQHF.

DNA of the CDR3: TGCGCCAGCAGCCATGGTAGACAGGGCTATGGCTACACCTTC. Translating it yields CASSHGRQGYGYTF. This chain uses TRBV4-3 with TRBJ1-2, with TRBD1 identical over 7 bases. The CDR3 has 14 residues. Germline CDR1 is LGHNA and CDR2 is YSLEER. J was trimmed by 4 bases and V by 3 bases; bases with no gene match: 5.

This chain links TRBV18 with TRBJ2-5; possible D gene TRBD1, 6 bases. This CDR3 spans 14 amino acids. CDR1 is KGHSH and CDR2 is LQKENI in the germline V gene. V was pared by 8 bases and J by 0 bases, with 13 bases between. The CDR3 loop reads CASAPGTHQETQYF. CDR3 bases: TGTGCCAGCGCCCCTGGGACACACCAAGAGACCCAGTACTTC. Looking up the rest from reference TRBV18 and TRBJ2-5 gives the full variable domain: NAGVMQNPRHLVRRRGQEARLRCSPMKGHSHVYWYRQLPEEGLKFMVYLQKENIIDESGMPKERFSAEFPKEGPSILRIQQVVRGDSAAYFCASAPGTHQETQYFGPGTRLLVL.

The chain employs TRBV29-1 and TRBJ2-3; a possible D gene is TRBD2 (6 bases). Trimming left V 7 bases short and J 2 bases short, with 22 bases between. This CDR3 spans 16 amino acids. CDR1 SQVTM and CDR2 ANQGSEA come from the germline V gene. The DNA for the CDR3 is TGCAGCGGCGGAGGGCACGGACTCCTAAACACAGATACGCAGTATTTT. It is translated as CSGGGHGLLNTDTQYF.

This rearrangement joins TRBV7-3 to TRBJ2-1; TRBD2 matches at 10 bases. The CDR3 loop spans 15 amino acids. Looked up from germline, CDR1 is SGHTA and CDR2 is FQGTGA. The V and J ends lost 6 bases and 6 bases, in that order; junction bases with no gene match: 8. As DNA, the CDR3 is TGTGCCAGCAGTAAGCCCGGGACTAGCGCCAATGAGCAGTTCTTC. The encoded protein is CASSKPGTSANEQFF. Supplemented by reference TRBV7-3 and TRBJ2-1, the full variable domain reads GAGVSQTPSNKVTEKGKYVELRCDPISGHTALYWYRQSLGQGPEFLIYFQGTGAADDSGLPNDRFFAVRPEGSVSTLKIQRTERGDSAVYLCASSKPGTSANEQFFGPGTRLTVL.

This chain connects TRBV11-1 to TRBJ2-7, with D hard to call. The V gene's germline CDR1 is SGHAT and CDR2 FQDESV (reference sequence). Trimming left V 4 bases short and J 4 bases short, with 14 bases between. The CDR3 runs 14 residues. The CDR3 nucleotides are TGTGCCAGCAGCTCCCGCCTCGACACATACGAGCAGTACTTC. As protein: CASSSRLDTYEQYF. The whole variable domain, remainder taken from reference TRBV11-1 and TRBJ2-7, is EAEVAQSPRYKITEKSQAVAFWCDPISGHATLYWYRQILGQGPELLVQFQDESVVDDSQLPKDRFSAERLKGVDSTLKIQPAELGDSAMYLCASSSRLDTYEQYFGPGTRLTVT.

This CDR3 reads CAWSRRTSGRTNTGELFF. The CDR3 DNA reads as TGTGCCTGGAGCCGCAGGACTAGCGGGAGGACTAACACCGGGGAGCTGTTTTTT. The chain uses TRBV30 and TRBJ2-2, with 14 bases lining up with TRBD2. Trimming at V came to 3 bases and at J to 2 bases, leaving 8 bases not matched to a gene. The CDR3 loop spans 18 amino acids. The germline gives CDR1 GTSNPN, CDR2 SVGIG (reference sequence).

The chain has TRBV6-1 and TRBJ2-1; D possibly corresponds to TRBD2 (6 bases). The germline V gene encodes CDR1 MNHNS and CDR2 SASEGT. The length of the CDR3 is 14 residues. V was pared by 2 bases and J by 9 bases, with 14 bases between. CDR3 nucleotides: TGTGCCAGCAGTGAATCCGGTATTAGCGGTGAGCAGTTCTTC. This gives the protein CASSESGISGEQFF.

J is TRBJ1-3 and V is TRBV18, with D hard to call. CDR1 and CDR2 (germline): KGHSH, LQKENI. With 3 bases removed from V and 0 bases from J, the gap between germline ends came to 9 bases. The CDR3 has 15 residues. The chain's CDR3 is CASSPDVFSGNTIYF. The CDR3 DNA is TGTGCCAGCTCACCCGACGTTTTCTCTGGAAACACCATATATTTT.

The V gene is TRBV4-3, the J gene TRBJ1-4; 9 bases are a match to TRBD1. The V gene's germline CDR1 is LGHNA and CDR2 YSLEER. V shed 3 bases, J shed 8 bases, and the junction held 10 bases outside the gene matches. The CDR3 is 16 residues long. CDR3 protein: CASSHNRGLSGEKLFF. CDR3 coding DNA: TGCGCCAGCAGCCATAACAGGGGGCTGAGTGGGGAAAAACTGTTTTTT.

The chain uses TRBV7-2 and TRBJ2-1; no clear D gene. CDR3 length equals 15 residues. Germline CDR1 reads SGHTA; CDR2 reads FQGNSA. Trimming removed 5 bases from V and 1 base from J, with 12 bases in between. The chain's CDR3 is CASSLRRRSYNEQFF. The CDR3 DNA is TGTGCCAGCAGCCTTCGCCGTCGATCCTACAATGAGCAGTTCTTC.

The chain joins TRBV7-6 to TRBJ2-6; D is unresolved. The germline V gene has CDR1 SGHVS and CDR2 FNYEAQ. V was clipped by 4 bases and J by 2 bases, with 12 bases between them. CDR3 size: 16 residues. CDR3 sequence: CASSSRVGTGANVLTF. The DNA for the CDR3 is TGTGCCAGCAGCTCAAGAGTAGGGACTGGGGCCAACGTCCTGACTTTC.